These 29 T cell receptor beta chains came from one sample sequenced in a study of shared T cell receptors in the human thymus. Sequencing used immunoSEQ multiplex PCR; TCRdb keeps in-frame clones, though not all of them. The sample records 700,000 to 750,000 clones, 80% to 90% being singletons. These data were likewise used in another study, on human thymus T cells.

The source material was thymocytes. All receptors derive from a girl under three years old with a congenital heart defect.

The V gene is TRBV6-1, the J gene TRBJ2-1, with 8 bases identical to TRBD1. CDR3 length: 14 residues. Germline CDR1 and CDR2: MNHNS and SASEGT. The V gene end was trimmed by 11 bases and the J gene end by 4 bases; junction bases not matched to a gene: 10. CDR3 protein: CAWARGREYNEQFF. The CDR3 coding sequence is TGTGCCTGGGCCAGGGGGCGCGAATACAATGAGCAGTTCTTC.

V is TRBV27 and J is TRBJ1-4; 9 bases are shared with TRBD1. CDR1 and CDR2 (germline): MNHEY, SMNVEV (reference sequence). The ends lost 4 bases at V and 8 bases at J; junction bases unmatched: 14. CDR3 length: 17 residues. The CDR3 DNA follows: TGTGCCAGCAGTTCTTCCCCCTACAGGGGGCCGAGAGAAAAACTGTTTTTT. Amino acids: CASSSSPYRGPREKLFF.

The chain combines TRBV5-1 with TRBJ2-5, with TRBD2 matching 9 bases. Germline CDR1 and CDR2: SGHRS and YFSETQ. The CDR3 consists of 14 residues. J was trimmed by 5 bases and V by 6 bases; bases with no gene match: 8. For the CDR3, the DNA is TGCGCCAGCAACCCAGCGGGGGGCAGGGAGACCCAGTACTTC. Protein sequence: CASNPAGGRETQYF.

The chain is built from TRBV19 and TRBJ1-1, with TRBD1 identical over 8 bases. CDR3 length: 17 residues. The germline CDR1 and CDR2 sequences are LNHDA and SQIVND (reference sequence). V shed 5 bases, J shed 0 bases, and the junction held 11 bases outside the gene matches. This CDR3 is CASSVGGQEDMNTEAFF. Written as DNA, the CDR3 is TGTGCCAGTAGTGTCGGGGGACAGGAGGACATGAACACTGAAGCTTTCTTT.

The CDR3 region is CASSSPNTEAFF. DNA for the CDR3: TGTGCCAGCAGTTCCCCAAACACTGAAGCTTTCTTT. The chain couples TRBV27 to TRBJ1-1; D remains unclear. V lost 4 bases and J lost 2, with 5 bases in between. The CDR3 runs 12 residues. In germline, CDR1 is MNHEY, CDR2 SMNVEV (reference sequence).

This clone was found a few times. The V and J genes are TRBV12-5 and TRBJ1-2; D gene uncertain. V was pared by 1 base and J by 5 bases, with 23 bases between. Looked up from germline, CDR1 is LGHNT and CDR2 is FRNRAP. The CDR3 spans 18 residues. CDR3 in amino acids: CASGLGRSSPSSDYGYTF. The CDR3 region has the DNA TGTGCTAGTGGTTTGGGCAGATCCTCGCCATCCTCAGATTATGGCTACACCTTC.

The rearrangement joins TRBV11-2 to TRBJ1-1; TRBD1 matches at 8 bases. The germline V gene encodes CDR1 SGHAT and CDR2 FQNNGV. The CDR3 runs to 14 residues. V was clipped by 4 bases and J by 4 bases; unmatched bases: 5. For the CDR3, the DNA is TGTGCCAGCAGCTGGGACAGGTGCTGCACTGAAGCTTTCTTT. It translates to CASSWDRCCTEAFF. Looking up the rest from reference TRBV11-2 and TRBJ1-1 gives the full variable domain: EAGVAQSPRYKIIEKRQSVAFWCNPISGHATLYWYQQILGQGPKLLIQFQNNGVVDDSQLPKDRFSAERLKGVDSTLKIQPAKLEDSAVYLCASSWDRCCTEAFFGQGTRLTVV.

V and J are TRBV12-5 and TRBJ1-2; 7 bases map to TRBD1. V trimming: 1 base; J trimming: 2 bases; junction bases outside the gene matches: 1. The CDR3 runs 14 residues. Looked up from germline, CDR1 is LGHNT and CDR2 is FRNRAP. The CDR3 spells CASGLGTGNYGYTF. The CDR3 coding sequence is TGTGCTAGTGGTTTGGGGACAGGCAACTATGGCTACACCTTC.

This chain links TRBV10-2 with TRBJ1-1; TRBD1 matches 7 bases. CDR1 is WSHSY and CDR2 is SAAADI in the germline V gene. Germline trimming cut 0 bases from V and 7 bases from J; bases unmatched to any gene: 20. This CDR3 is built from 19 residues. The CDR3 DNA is TGCGCCAGCAGTGAGTCGCGGGACAGCCACCCTCCCCCGGCCTATGAAGCTTTCTTT. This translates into CASSESRDSHPPPAYEAFF.

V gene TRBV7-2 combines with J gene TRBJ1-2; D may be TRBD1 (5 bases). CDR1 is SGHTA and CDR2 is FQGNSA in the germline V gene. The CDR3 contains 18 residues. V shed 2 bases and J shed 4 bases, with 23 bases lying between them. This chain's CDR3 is CASSLSVRKQAVTYGYTF. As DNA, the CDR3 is TGTGCCAGCAGCTTAAGTGTCCGGAAACAGGCAGTAACCTATGGCTACACCTTC. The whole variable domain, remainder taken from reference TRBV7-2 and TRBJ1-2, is GAGVSQSPSNKVTEKGKDVELRCDPISGHTALYWYRQSLGQGLEFLIYFQGNSAPDKSGLPSDRFSAERTGGSVSTLTIQRTQQEDSAVYLCASSLSVRKQAVTYGYTFGSGTRLTVV.

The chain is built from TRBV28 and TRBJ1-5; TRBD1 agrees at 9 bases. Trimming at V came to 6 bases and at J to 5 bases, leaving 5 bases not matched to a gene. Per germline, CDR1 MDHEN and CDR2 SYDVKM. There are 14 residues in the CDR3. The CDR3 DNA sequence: TGTGCCAGCAGAGGGGACAGGGTGTATCAGCCCCAGCATTTT. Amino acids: CASRGDRVYQPQHF. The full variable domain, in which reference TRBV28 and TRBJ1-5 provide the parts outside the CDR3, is DVKVTQSSRYLVKRTGEKVFLECVQDMDHENMFWYRQDPGLGLRLIYFSYDVKMKEKGDIPEGYSVSREKKERFSLILESASTNQTSMYLCASRGDRVYQPQHFGDGTRLSIL.

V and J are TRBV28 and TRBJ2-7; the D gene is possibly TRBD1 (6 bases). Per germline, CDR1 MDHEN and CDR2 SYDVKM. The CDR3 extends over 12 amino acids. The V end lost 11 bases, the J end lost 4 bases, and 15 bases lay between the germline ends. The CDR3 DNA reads TGTGCCCTACAGGGCAGGGGTTACGAGCAGTACTTC. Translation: CALQGRGYEQYF. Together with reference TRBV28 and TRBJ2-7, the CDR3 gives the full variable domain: DVKVTQSSRYLVKRTGEKVFLECVQDMDHENMFWYRQDPGLGLRLIYFSYDVKMKEKGDIPEGYSVSREKKERFSLILESASTNQTSMYLCALQGRGYEQYFGPGTRLTVT.

CDR3 loop: CSASDRETQYF. CDR3 coding DNA: TGCAGTGCTAGTGACAGAGAGACCCAGTACTTC. V gene TRBV20-1 combines with J gene TRBJ2-5; possible D gene TRBD1, 5 bases. This CDR3 is built from 11 residues. Trimming left V 3 bases short and J 4 bases short, with 6 bases between. Looked up from germline, CDR1 is DFQATT and CDR2 is SNEGSKA (reference sequence).

Written as DNA, the CDR3 is TGTGCCAGCAGCGAAGGGACAGCCGATTTAGCTAACTATGGCTACACCTTC. This translates into CASSEGTADLANYGYTF. The genes are TRBV7-6 and TRBJ1-2; TRBD1 agrees at 7 bases. Trimming at V came to 5 bases and at J to 0 bases, leaving 12 bases not matched to a gene. From germline, CDR1 is SGHVS and CDR2 FNYEAQ. This CDR3 has 17 amino acids.

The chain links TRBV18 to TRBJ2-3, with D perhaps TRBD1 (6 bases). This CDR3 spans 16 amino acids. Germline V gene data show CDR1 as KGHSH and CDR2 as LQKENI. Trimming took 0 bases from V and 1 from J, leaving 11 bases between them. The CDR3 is CASSPPYRERTDTQYF. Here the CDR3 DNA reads TGTGCCAGCTCACCACCGTACAGGGAACGCACAGATACGCAGTATTTT.

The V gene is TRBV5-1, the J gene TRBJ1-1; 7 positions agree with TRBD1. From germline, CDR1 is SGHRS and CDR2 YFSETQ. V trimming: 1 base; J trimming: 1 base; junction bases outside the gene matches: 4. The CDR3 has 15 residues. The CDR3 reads CASSLNGTANTEAFF. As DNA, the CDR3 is TGCGCCAGCAGCTTGAACGGGACAGCGAACACTGAAGCTTTCTTT.

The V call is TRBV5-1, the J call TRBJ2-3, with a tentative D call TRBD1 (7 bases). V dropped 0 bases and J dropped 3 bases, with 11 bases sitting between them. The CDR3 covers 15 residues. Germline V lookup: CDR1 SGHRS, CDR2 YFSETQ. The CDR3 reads CASSLEEGATDTQYF. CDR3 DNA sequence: TGCGCCAGCAGCTTGGAGGAGGGGGCTACAGATACGCAGTATTTT.

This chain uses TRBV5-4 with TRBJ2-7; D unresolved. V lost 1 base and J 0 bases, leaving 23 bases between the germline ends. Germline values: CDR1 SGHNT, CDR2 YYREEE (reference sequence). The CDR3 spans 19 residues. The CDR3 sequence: CASSLRRQIVPESSYEQYF. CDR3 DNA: TGTGCCAGCAGCTTGCGGCGACAAATAGTTCCAGAAAGCTCCTACGAGCAGTACTTC.

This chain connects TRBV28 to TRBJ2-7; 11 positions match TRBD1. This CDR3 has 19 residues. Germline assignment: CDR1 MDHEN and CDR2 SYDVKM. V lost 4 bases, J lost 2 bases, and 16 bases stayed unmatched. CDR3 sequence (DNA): TGTGCCAGCAGTTCTCACCGGGACAGGGGGTCAGCGAAAACCTACGAGCAGTACTTC. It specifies CASSSHRDRGSAKTYEQYF.

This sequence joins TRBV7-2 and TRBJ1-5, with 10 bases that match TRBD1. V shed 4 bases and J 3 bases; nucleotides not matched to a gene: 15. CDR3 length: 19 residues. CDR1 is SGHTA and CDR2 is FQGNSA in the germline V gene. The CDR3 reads CASSWTGTGEPEANQPQHF. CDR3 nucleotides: TGTGCCAGCAGCTGGACCGGGACAGGGGAGCCGGAGGCCAATCAGCCCCAGCATTTT. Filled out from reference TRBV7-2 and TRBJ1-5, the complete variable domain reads GAGVSQSPSNKVTEKGKDVELRCDPISGHTALYWYRQSLGQGLEFLIYFQGNSAPDKSGLPSDRFSAERTGGSVSTLTIQRTQQEDSAVYLCASSWTGTGEPEANQPQHFGDGTRLSIL.

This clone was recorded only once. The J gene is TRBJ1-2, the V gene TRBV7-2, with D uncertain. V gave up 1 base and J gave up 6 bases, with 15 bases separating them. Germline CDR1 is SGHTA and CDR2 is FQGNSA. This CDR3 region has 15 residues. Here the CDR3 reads CASSLGLRPLDGYTF. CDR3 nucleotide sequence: TGTGCCAGCAGCTTAGGGCTCAGGCCTCTTGATGGCTACACCTTC.

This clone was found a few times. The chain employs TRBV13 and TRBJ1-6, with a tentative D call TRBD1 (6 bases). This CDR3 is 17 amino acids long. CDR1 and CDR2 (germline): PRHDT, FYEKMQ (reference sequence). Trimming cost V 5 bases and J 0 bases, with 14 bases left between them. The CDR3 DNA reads TGTGCCAGCAGCCCCCGGGGGGCGAGCTCCTATAATTCACCCCTCCACTTT. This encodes CASSPRGASSYNSPLHF.

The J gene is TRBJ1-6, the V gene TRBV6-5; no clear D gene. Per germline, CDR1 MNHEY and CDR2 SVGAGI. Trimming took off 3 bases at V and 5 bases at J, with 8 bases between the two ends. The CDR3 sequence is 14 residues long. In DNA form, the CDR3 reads TGTGCCAGCAGTTATATCCGGGATAATTCACCCCTCCACTTT. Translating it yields CASSYIRDNSPLHF.

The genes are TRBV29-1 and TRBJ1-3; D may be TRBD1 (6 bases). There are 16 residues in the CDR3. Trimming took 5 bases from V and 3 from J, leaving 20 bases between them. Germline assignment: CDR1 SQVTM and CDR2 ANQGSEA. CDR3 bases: TGCAGCGTTTGTGCCCCCCCAGGGGTGGGTGGAAACACCATATATTTT. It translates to CSVCAPPGVGGNTIYF.

CDR3 in DNA: TGTGCCAGCAGGGGGGACAGGGCGGTCGCTGAAGCTTTCTTT. It specifies CASRGDRAVAEAFF. The chain employs TRBV6-5 and TRBJ1-1; 9 bases are a match to TRBD1. Germline trimming cut 6 bases from V and 6 bases from J; bases unmatched to any gene: 8. This CDR3 has 14 residues. The germline V gene encodes CDR1 MNHEY and CDR2 SVGAGI.

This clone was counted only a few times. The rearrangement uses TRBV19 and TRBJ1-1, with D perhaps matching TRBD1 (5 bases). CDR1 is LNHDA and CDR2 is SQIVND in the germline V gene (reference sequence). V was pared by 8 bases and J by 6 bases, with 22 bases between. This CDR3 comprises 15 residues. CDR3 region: CASSMHPTEFAEAFF. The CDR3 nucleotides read TGTGCCAGTTCAATGCACCCGACAGAATTCGCTGAAGCTTTCTTT.

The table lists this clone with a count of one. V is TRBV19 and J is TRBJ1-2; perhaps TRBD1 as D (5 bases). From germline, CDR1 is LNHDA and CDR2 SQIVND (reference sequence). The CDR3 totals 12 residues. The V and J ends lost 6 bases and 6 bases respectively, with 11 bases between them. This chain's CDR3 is CASRGETNGYTF. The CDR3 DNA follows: TGTGCCAGTAGAGGGGAAACCAATGGCTACACCTTC.

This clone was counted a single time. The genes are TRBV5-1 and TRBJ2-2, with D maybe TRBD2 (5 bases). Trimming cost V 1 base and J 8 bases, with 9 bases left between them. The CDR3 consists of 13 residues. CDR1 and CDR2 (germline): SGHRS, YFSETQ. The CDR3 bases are TGCGCCAGCAGCTTGTCTAGCTTTGGGGAGCTGTTTTTT. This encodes CASSLSSFGELFF.

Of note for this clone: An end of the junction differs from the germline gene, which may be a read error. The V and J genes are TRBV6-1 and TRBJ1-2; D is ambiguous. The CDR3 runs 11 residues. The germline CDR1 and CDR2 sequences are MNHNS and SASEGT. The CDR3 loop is CASSDIGVPLF. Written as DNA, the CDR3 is TGTGCCAGCAGTGATATCGGGGTGCCCCTCTTC.